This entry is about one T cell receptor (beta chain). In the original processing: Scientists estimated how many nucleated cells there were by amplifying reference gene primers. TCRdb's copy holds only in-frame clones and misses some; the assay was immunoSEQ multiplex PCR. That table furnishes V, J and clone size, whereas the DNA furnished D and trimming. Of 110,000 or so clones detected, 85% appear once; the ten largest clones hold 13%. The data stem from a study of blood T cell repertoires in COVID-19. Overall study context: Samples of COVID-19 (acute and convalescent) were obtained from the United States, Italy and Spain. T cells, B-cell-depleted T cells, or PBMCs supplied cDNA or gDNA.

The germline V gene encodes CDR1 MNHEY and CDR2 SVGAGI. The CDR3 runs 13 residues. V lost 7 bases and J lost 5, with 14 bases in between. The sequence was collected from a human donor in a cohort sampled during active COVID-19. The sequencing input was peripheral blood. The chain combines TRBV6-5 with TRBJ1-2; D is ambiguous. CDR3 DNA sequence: TGTGCCAGCACATCGAGCCTAGGATATGGCTACACCTTC. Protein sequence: CASTSSLGYGYTF.